This TCR beta chain was identified during a study of PD-L1 blockade in urothelial cancer. Study-wide context: Reported median T cell count for blood samples was 110,000 to 150,000.

Here immunoSEQ multiplex PCR was the method, and the copy in TCRdb shows in-frame clones only, minus some. The data contain around 49,000 clones, roughly 91% of them singletons. Time point denoted: peripheral blood 6 weeks after treatment start. Sequenced here: PBMCs, sampled around atezolizumab (anti-PD-L1) treatment. The sequence was obtained from a man in his sixties with urothelial cancer.

The CDR3 coding sequence is TGTGCCAGCAGGACCGGGTCACAAGAGACCCAGTACTTC. Protein sequence: CASRTGSQETQYF. This rearrangement joins TRBV6-1 to TRBJ2-5, with D hard to call. CDR3 length: 13 amino acids. Looked up from germline, CDR1 is MNHNS and CDR2 is SASEGT. V lost 6 bases and J lost 2, with 10 bases in between.